This is a list of T cell receptor beta chains from one sample in a study of cytomegalovirus exposure and HLA in healthy donors. The assay was immunoSEQ multiplex PCR, and TCRdb's table has in-frame clones only and misses some. The sample lists 200,000 to 250,000 clones, approximately 70% occurring once. Material for sequencing was PBMCs. These receptors were obtained from a man aged 40-55 years in good health and CMV-seropositive. The CDR3 runs from the conserved cysteine through the conserved F or W. Each record gives: clone size, V gene, D gene, CDR3 length, J gene, CDR3 protein, CDR3 DNA. D genes are given only for firm matches. Only part of the rows carry a size: once, few, many, or a class if the clone is expanded.

size: NA; V: TRBV7-2; D: NA; length: 14; J: TRBJ2-5; CDR3: CASSPAWTSGTQYF; DNA: TGTGCCAGCAGCCCCGCGTGGACCAGCGGGACCCAGTACTTC
size: NA; V: TRBV9; D: TRBD2; length: 16; J: TRBJ2-3; CDR3: CASSVGLAGEADTQYF; DNA: TGTGCCAGCAGCGTTGGGCTAGCGGGGGAAGCAGATACGCAGTATTTT
size: NA; V: TRBV6-5; D: TRBD2; length: 15; J: TRBJ2-3; CDR3: CASSRLAGETDTQYF; DNA: TGTGCCAGCAGCCGACTAGCGGGGGAGACAGATACGCAGTATTTT
size: NA; V: TRBV18; D: TRBD2; length: 14; J: TRBJ2-1; CDR3: CASRLAGVYNEQFF; DNA: TGTGCCAGCCGACTAGCGGGGGTATACAATGAGCAGTTCTTC
size: once; V: TRBV19; D: NA; length: 13; J: TRBJ2-7; CDR3: CASSVQVAYEQYF; DNA: TGTGCCAGTAGTGTACAGGTAGCCTACGAGCAGTACTTC
size: NA; V: TRBV15; D: NA; length: 15; J: TRBJ2-3; CDR3: CATSTRTTSTDTQYF; DNA: TGTGCCACCAGCACCAGGACAACTAGCACAGATACGCAGTATTTT
size: NA; V: TRBV2; D: TRBD1; length: 15; J: TRBJ1-5; CDR3: CASRGETGGNQPQHF; DNA: TGTGCCAGCAGGGGGGAGACAGGGGGCAATCAGCCCCAGCATTTT
size: few; V: TRBV27; D: NA; length: 15; J: TRBJ2-7; CDR3: CASSWGTGGAYEQYF; DNA: TGTGCCAGCAGTTGGGGCACAGGGGGGGCCTACGAGCAGTACTTC
size: NA; V: TRBV9; D: TRBD2; length: 16; J: TRBJ2-3; CDR3: CASSPRTSGGTDTQYF; DNA: TGTGCCAGCAGCCCTCGGACTAGCGGGGGCACAGATACGCAGTATTTT
size: once; V: TRBV7-9; D: NA; length: 15; J: TRBJ1-6; CDR3: CASSLDSSTNSPLHF; DNA: TGTGCCAGCAGCTTAGATTCCAGTACGAATTCACCCCTCCACTTT
size: NA; V: TRBV7-9; D: NA; length: 12; J: TRBJ2-7; CDR3: CASSPRGYEQYF; DNA: TGTGCCAGCAGTCCTCGAGGCTACGAGCAGTACTTC
size: NA; V: TRBV5-1; D: NA; length: 16; J: TRBJ2-6; CDR3: CASSLAFGSGANVLTF; DNA: TGCGCCAGCAGCTTGGCGTTCGGGTCTGGGGCCAACGTCCTGACTTTC
size: NA; V: TRBV2; D: NA; length: 13; J: TRBJ1-1; CDR3: CASAGGGVTEAFF; DNA: TGTGCCAGTGCGGGTGGGGGGGTCACTGAAGCTTTCTTT